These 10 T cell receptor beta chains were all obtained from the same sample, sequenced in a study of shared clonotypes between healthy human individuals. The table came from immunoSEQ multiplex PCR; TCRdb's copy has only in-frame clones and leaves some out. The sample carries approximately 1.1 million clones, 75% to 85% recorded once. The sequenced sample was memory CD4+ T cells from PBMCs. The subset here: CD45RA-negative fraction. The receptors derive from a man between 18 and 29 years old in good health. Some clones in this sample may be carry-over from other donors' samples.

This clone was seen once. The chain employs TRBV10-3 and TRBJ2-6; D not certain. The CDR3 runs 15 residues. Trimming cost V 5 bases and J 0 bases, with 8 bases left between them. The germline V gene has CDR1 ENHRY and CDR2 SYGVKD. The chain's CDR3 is CAISTGGSGANVLTF. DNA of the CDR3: TGTGCCATCAGTACCGGTGGCTCTGGGGCCAACGTCCTGACTTTC.

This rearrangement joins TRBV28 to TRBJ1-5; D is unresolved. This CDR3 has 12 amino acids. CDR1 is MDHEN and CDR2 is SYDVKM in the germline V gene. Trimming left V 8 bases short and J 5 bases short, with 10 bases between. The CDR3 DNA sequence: TGTGCCAGCCGGGTGGATCATCAGCCCCAGCATTTT. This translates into CASRVDHQPQHF.

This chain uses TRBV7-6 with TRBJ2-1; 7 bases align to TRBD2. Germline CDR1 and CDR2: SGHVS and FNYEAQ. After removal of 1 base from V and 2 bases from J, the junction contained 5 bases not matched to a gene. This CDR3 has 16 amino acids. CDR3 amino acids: CASSLEGGSTYNEQFF. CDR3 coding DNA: TGTGCCAGCAGCTTAGAGGGCGGGAGCACCTACAATGAGCAGTTCTTC.

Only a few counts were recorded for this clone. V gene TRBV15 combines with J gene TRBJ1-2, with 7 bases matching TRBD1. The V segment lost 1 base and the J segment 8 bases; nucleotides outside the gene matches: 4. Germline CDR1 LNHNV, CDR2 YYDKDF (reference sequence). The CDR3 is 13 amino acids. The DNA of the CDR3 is TGTGCCACCAGCAGAGGAACAGGGGCCGGCTACACCTTC. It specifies CATSRGTGAGYTF.

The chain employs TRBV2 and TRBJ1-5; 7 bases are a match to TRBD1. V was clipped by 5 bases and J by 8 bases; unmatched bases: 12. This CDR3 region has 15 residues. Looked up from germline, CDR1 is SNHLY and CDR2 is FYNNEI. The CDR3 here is CASSSQGSTIEPQHF. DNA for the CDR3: TGTGCCAGCAGTTCACAGGGGAGTACGATTGAGCCCCAGCATTTT. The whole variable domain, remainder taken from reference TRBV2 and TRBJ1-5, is EPEVTQTPSHQVTQMGQEVILRCVPISNHLYFYWYRQILGQKVEFLVSFYNNEISEKSEIFDDQFSVERPDGSNFTLKIRSTKLEDSAMYFCASSSQGSTIEPQHFGDGTRLSIL.

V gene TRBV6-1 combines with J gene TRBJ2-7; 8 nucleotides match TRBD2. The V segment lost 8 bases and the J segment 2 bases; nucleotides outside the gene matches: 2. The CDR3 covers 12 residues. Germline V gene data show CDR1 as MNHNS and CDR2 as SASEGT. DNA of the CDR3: TGTGCCAGCGGGGGACTAGCCTACGAGCAGTACTTC. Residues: CASGGLAYEQYF.

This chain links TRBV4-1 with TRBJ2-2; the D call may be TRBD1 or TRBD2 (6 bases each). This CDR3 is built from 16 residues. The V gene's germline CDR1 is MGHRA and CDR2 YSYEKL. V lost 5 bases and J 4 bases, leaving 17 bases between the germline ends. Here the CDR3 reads CASSKEGGRVTGELFF. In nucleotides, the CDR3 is TGCGCCAGCAGCAAGGAGGGGGGCAGGGTCACCGGGGAGCTGTTTTTT.

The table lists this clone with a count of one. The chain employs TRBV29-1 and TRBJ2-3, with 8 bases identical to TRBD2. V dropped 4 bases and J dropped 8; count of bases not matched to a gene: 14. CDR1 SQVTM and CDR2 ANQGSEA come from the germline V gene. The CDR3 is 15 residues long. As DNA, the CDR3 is TGCAGCGTTGTTGGGGGTGCCTTACGGGAGGGTACGCAGTATTTT. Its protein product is CSVVGGALREGTQYF.

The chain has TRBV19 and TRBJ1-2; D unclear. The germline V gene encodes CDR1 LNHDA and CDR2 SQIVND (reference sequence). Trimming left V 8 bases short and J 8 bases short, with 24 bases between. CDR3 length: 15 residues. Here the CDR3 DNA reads TGTGCCAGTTGTAGTGACTCCGATGGGATCCAGGGCTACACCTTC. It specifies CASCSDSDGIQGYTF.

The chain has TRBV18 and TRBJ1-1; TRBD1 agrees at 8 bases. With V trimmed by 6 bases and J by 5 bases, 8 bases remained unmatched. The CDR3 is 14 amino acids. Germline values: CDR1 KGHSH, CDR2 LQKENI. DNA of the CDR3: TGTGCCAGCTCGCAAACAGGGGGGAAAACTGAAGCTTTCTTT. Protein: CASSQTGGKTEAFF.